This TCR beta chain emerged from a study of PD-1 blockade in classical Hodgkin lymphoma. Findings and limits, study-wide: The baseline diversity of complete responders showed similarity to that of newly diagnosed patients. Exclusion applied to patients who initiated nivolumab less than 1 year following ASCT.

Using immunoSEQ multiplex PCR, the repertoire was profiled, and TCRdb retains in-frame clones only, with some absent. The profile shows about 6,800 clones, 75% to 85% of them singletons. Notes on this clone: Its antigen is as yet unknown.

Exposure to brentuximab vedotin varied, and each patient had relapsed following autologous stem cell transplantation. Classifying best responses yielded complete response, partial response or progressive disease. CDR1 is WNHNN, CDR2 SYGVQD, per germline (reference sequence). Trimming cost V 2 bases and J 4 bases; bases outside gene matches: 5. The CDR3 is 15 residues long. The chain carries TRBV10-1 and TRBJ2-7; TRBD2 aligns across 10 bases. The starting material was peripheral blood mononuclear cells (PBMCs), obtained before the second cycle of nivolumab. The TCR sequence derives from a human donor with classical Hodgkin lymphoma. The DNA for the CDR3 is TGCGCCAGCAGTGAGGGGACTAGCGAGAGGTACGAGCAGTACTTC. The encoded protein is CASSEGTSERYEQYF.